This T cell receptor (beta chain) derives from a study of cytomegalovirus exposure and HLA in healthy donors. Study-level points and caveats: It was confirmed in vitro that a few of the CMV-associated chains were specific for CMV antigens.

The PCR made use of 60 Vbeta and 13 Jbeta primers. The assay was immunoSEQ multiplex PCR, and TCRdb's table has in-frame clones only and misses some. The sample lists about 160,000 clones, around 68% occurring once. A remark on this clone: Its antigen remains unidentified.

The CDR3 has 17 residues. V lost 0 bases to trimming and J lost 3 bases; unmatched junction nucleotides: 7. Germline CDR1 SGHDT, CDR2 YYEEEE. The clonotype was recovered from a woman aged 40 to 50 in good health and CMV-seropositive. Sequenced sample: PBMCs. The chain links TRBV5-6 to TRBJ2-3; 10 nucleotides agree with TRBD2. CDR3 loop: CASSLVLAGARTDTQYF. The CDR3 region has the DNA TGTGCCAGCAGCTTGGTCCTAGCGGGAGCTAGGACAGATACGCAGTATTTT.